These T cell receptor beta chains were read from a single sample in a study of T cell responses to AZD1222 COVID-19 vaccine. TCRdb's table, derived via immunoSEQ multiplex PCR, lists solely in-frame clones and lacks some. The data show some 100,000 clones, over 75% seen once. Sequencing was performed on peripheral blood, taken on day 0 of AZD1222 vaccination. The source is an adult in good health. CDR3s leave out the opening cysteine and the closing phenylalanine or tryptophan.

V,CDR3
TRBV28,ASSWLTGKLRSGELF
TRBV2,ATGPVLGNEQF
TRBV4-2,ASSQIGAFSPLH
TRBV6-6,ASSRGGLEKLF
TRBV5-1,ASSASSGSYNEQF
TRBV6-5,ASSRRDLSTEAF
TRBV5-8,ASSRPTGSEQY
TRBV30,AWLKTGKDTEAF
TRBV25-1,ASAVLSDYNEQF
TRBV3-1/TRBV3-2,ASSPGGGGNYGYT
TRBV7-8,ASSLQGQGANYGYT
TRBV18,ASSPRSMDTGELF
TRBV5-1,ASSSGQGGGSEQY
TRBV7-2,ASSLAGALAYEQY
TRBV7-2,ASSFTENTEAF
TRBV5-5,ASSFLRGSTGELF
TRBV15,ATSRARASDEQY
TRBV5-1,ASKSGMGFSGANVLT
TRBV6-4,ASSEGNAPNYGYT
TRBV27,ASSPNGADSPLH
TRBV12-3/TRBV12-4,ASSLGQGDGYT
TRBV4-1,ASSQDWTGIYTGELF
TRBV30,AWRGGGSKTEAF
TRBV6-9,ASSLQGSSQPQH
TRBV6-1,ASSEGTFYGYT
TRBV27,ASNSGVSTDTQY
TRBV3-1/TRBV3-2,ASSQVSPRQAGISSPLH
TRBV3-1/TRBV3-2,ASSRKLAGLYNEQF
TRBV10-2,ASSETGNTEAF
TRBV2,ASSEARTRSTDTQY
TRBV7-2,ASSYRQASYEQY
TRBV6-4,ASSEVRGQPQH
TRBV20-1,SASIWNTQY
TRBV5-4,ASSLASSATETQY
TRBV12-3/TRBV12-4,ASTLNNQPQH
TRBV11-2,ASSSILAGFEQY
TRBV2,ASSDWTSGEGETQY
TRBV6-5,ASKKDGTRNSPLH
TRBV5-4,ASSSLAGEETQY
TRBV6-6,ASSYDRGLHGYT
TRBV6-6,ASSSRPYNEQF
TRBV27,ASSLVVRSEQY
TRBV27,ASSFRSNNSPLH
TRBV6-5,ASSYSRRGSYEQY
TRBV12-3/TRBV12-4,ASSLHGGTQY
TRBV2,ASTVTSSYGYT
TRBV6-5,ASRRTEANYGYT
TRBV27,ASARDRVTDTQY
TRBV19,ASSIQRERVASYGYT
TRBV3-1/TRBV3-2,ASSQTRGKNIQY
TRBV10-2,ASSGQGPNTGELF